This TCR beta chain was profiled in a study of cytomegalovirus exposure and HLA in healthy donors. The study, taken as a whole, reports: A later analysis appeared to link common viral pathogens to several of the most significant clusters.

Both 60 Vbeta primers and 13 Jbeta primers went into the PCR. TCRdb's copy holds only in-frame clones and misses some; the assay was immunoSEQ multiplex PCR. The profile shows about 140,000 clones, about 86% of them singletons. For this clone: Its antigen is unknown.

This CDR3 has 12 residues. CDR1 is GTSNPN, CDR2 SVGIG, per germline (reference sequence). The rearrangement joins TRBV30 to TRBJ2-5, with a possible D match to TRBD1 (6 bases). The DNA matches TRBJ2-7 better at its end, which makes the J call doubtful. The receptor was isolated from a woman younger than 45 in good health and CMV-seronegative. The specimen was PBMCs. The CDR3 coding sequence is TGTGCCTGGAGACAGGGTACTTACGAGCAGTACTTC. This sequence encodes CAWRQGTYEQYF.